Listed below are T cell receptor beta chains from one sample, sequenced in a study of T cells expressing NK-cell markers. TCRdb re-called the 5' RACE reads and gives one entry per CDR3 protein, without DNA. The listing records about 260,000 distinct CDR3 sequences. Sequences were obtained from blood T cells: a sorted CD56 or NKG2C T cell subset, CD4+ or CD8+ T cells, or bulk PBMC T cells (not recorded which). These receptor sequences come from a young man in good health. Each CDR3 is given with its conserved first and last residue.

v_gene: TRBV6-2/TRBV6-3; j_gene: TRBJ2-1; CDR3aa: CASNLAGGPRNEQFF
v_gene: TRBV20-1; j_gene: TRBJ1-6; CDR3aa: CSAREQTGNSPLHF
v_gene: TRBV13; j_gene: TRBJ2-5; CDR3aa: CASSRRWREETQYF
v_gene: TRBV20-1; j_gene: TRBJ2-3; CDR3aa: CSAHRGEHSFTDTQYF
v_gene: TRBV4-2; j_gene: TRBJ2-1; CDR3aa: CASSQDGTRGEQFF
v_gene: TRBV18; j_gene: TRBJ2-5; CDR3aa: CASSPGQQETQYF
v_gene: TRBV20-1; j_gene: TRBJ2-7; CDR3aa: CSATRGRRDEQYF
v_gene: TRBV7-8; j_gene: TRBJ2-2; CDR3aa: CASSPKVRGRPGELFF
v_gene: TRBV2; j_gene: TRBJ1-2; CDR3aa: CASSERGRNPYGYTF
v_gene: TRBV10-3; j_gene: TRBJ1-2; CDR3aa: CAIRARDGASSPNYGYTF
v_gene: TRBV20-1; j_gene: TRBJ2-7; CDR3aa: CSARDQRGYEQYF
v_gene: TRBV10-3; j_gene: TRBJ2-3; CDR3aa: CAISDAGGLDTQYF
v_gene: TRBV7-9; j_gene: TRBJ1-5; CDR3aa: CASSLDAIQPQHF
v_gene: TRBV11-2; j_gene: TRBJ1-3; CDR3aa: CASSSGQGRENTIYF
v_gene: TRBV12-3/TRBV12-4; j_gene: TRBJ2-6; CDR3aa: CASRPLTGVGANVLTF
v_gene: TRBV29-1; j_gene: TRBJ2-2; CDR3aa: CSAGGSGANTGELFF
v_gene: TRBV12-3/TRBV12-4; j_gene: TRBJ2-7; CDR3aa: CASSFPTSGSYEQYF
v_gene: TRBV6-1; j_gene: TRBJ2-3; CDR3aa: CASSPGVSSTDTQYF
v_gene: TRBV29-1; j_gene: TRBJ2-1; CDR3aa: CSVEGGTAYTEQFF
v_gene: TRBV28; j_gene: TRBJ1-5; CDR3aa: CASSSRFDQPQHF
v_gene: TRBV12-3/TRBV12-4; j_gene: TRBJ2-1; CDR3aa: CASSLVVGAWGGGANEQFF
v_gene: TRBV7-9; j_gene: TRBJ2-1; CDR3aa: CASSLPTGTIFDEQFF
v_gene: TRBV6-2/TRBV6-3; j_gene: TRBJ2-1; CDR3aa: CASSPTGPPNEQFF
v_gene: TRBV6-4; j_gene: TRBJ2-1; CDR3aa: CASSEQGARADEQFF
v_gene: TRBV7-6; j_gene: TRBJ2-4; CDR3aa: CASSAGPGQGRAKNIQYF
v_gene: TRBV2; j_gene: TRBJ1-1; CDR3aa: CASSHYPGQGTTTEAFF
v_gene: TRBV27; j_gene: TRBJ2-6; CDR3aa: CASSLSAGLSSGANVLTF
v_gene: TRBV20-1; j_gene: TRBJ2-5; CDR3aa: CSAREWVGSGKIETQYF
v_gene: TRBV5-5; j_gene: TRBJ2-1; CDR3aa: CASSWATTSWSEQFF
v_gene: TRBV12-3/TRBV12-4; j_gene: TRBJ1-6; CDR3aa: CASSVQQGVQSPLHF
v_gene: TRBV12-3/TRBV12-4; j_gene: TRBJ2-7; CDR3aa: CASSLAVRGREQYF
v_gene: TRBV19; j_gene: TRBJ1-5; CDR3aa: CASSRRTGEVWPQHF
v_gene: TRBV7-6; j_gene: TRBJ2-1; CDR3aa: CASSRGGGGGPYNEQFF
v_gene: TRBV19; j_gene: TRBJ2-3; CDR3aa: CASSIPGDTQYF
v_gene: TRBV10-3; j_gene: TRBJ1-3; CDR3aa: CAISSTKSSGNTIYF
v_gene: TRBV12-3/TRBV12-4; j_gene: TRBJ2-1; CDR3aa: CASSSSVGVNEQFF
v_gene: TRBV11-2; j_gene: TRBJ2-2; CDR3aa: CASSHYRELFF
v_gene: TRBV4-1; j_gene: TRBJ2-7; CDR3aa: CASSLGTSRYEQYF
v_gene: TRBV29-1; j_gene: TRBJ2-4; CDR3aa: CSVEVFRENIQYF
v_gene: TRBV9; j_gene: TRBJ2-7; CDR3aa: CASSVGPGTTYEQYF
v_gene: TRBV20-1; j_gene: TRBJ2-1; CDR3aa: CSAIPTSGRNNEQFF
v_gene: TRBV5-1; j_gene: TRBJ2-1; CDR3aa: CASSLGPLGTIYNEQFF
v_gene: TRBV24-1; j_gene: TRBJ2-5; CDR3aa: CATSAEQGIWETQYF
v_gene: TRBV6-5; j_gene: TRBJ1-4; CDR3aa: CASSPREREKLFF
v_gene: TRBV4-3; j_gene: TRBJ2-5; CDR3aa: CASSHRASETQYF
v_gene: TRBV24-1; j_gene: TRBJ2-1; CDR3aa: CATSDLQVAPYNEQFF
v_gene: TRBV6-1; j_gene: TRBJ1-1; CDR3aa: CASSDPGKLRNTEAFF
v_gene: TRBV11-2; j_gene: TRBJ2-5; CDR3aa: CASSPLGVRVAQYF
v_gene: TRBV5-1; j_gene: TRBJ2-4; CDR3aa: CASSPSVAKNIQYF
v_gene: TRBV30; j_gene: TRBJ1-2; CDR3aa: CAWVTAINYGYTF